These T cell receptor beta chains were read from a single sample in a study of blood T cell repertoires in COVID-19. Sequencing used immunoSEQ multiplex PCR; TCRdb keeps in-frame clones, though not all of them. The table shows under 200,000 clones, with under 95% occurring only once. The source material was peripheral blood. The receptors come from a man in his late teens or twenties with acute or convalescent COVID-19. Each CDR3 is given with its conserved first and last residue. Fields, in order: V gene, D gene, J gene, clone size, CDR3 protein, CDR3 DNA. D genes are given only for firm matches. Clone size is stated in some rows and not others, as once, few, many or a class when expanded.

TRBV5-5	.	TRBJ1-2	.	CASSFRDRTYGYTF	TGTGCCAGCAGCTTTCGAGACAGGACCTATGGCTACACCTTC
TRBV7-6	TRBD1	TRBJ1-3	once	CASSLAPKQGAAGNTIYF	TGTGCCAGCAGCTTAGCTCCAAAACAGGGGGCGGCGGGAAACACCATATATTTT
TRBV30	TRBD2	TRBJ2-1	.	CAWNGGRGDEQFF	TGTGCCTGGAATGGCGGGAGAGGCGATGAGCAGTTCTTC
TRBV19	TRBD2	TRBJ2-3	.	CASSIGLAGGPADTQYF	TGTGCCAGTAGTATAGGACTAGCGGGAGGGCCCGCAGATACGCAGTATTTT
TRBV5-1	TRBD1	TRBJ1-6	.	CASSHVRGQGDNSPLHF	TGCGCCAGCAGCCACGTTCGCGGACAGGGAGATAATTCACCCCTCCACTTT
TRBV19	TRBD1	TRBJ1-1	.	CASIPEGGSSQAFF	TGTGCCAGTATTCCGGAAGGGGGCTCTTCTCAAGCTTTCTTT
TRBV7-2	.	TRBJ2-1	.	CASSPPRTTSYNEQFF	TGTGCCAGCAGCCCCCCTCGTACCACTTCCTACAATGAGCAGTTCTTC
TRBV5-4	TRBD1	TRBJ1-3	.	CASSLGGTGLINTIYF	TGTGCCAGCAGCTTAGGAGGGACAGGCTTAATAAACACCATATATTTT
TRBV7-9	.	TRBJ2-2	.	CASSYSTGELFF	TGTGCCAGCAGCTACTCGACCGGGGAGCTGTTTTTT
TRBV12-3/TRBV12-4	.	TRBJ2-5	.	CASSSLEKTQYF	TGTGCCAGCAGTTCACTAGAGAAGACCCAGTACTTC
TRBV7-6	TRBD1	TRBJ2-2	.	CASSLVGTGGTGELFF	TGTGCCAGCAGCTTAGTGGGGACAGGGGGCACCGGGGAGCTGTTTTTT
TRBV9	.	TRBJ1-2	few	CASSVPLGADYGYTF	TGTGCCAGCAGCGTCCCCCTGGGGGCAGACTATGGCTACACCTTC
TRBV29-1	.	TRBJ1-4	once	CSVEEGAGPNEKLFF	TGCAGCGTTGAAGAGGGCGCGGGACCTAATGAAAAACTGTTTTTT